These T cell receptor beta chains were read from a single sample in a study of T cells in Graves' hyperthyroidism and ophthalmopathy. From the multiplex PCR reads, TCRdb called clonotypes with MiXCR, one entry per CDR3 protein. This table has 750,000 to 900,000 distinct CDR3 sequences, over 35% appearing once. Sequences were obtained from blood. Every receptor here comes from a young man with Graves' hyperthyroidism. CDR3s include the opening cysteine and the closing phenylalanine or tryptophan. The order of the fields is J gene, D gene, clone size, V gene, CDR3 length, CDR3 protein, CDR3 DNA. A D gene is named only where the DNA matches it firmly. Clone size is given for some rows only: seen once, a few or many times, or a class if the clone is expanded.

TRBJ1-2 | - | - | TRBV7-9 | 14 | CASSLGWQGNGYTF | TGTGCCAGCAGCTTAGGGTGGCAGGGTAATGGCTACACCTTC
TRBJ1-2 | TRBD1 | few | TRBV3-1 | 14 | CASSQEGQGDSYTF | TGTGCCAGCAGCCAAGAGGGACAGGGGGACTCCTACACCTTC
TRBJ1-1 | TRBD1 | few | TRBV7-9 | 15 | CASSQADRTNTEAFF | TGTGCCAGCAGCCAAGCGGACAGGACGAACACTGAAGCTTTCTTT
TRBJ2-7 | TRBD1 | few | TRBV7-2 | 18 | CASSLPGQGTGEPYEQYF | TGTGCCAGCAGCTTACCGGGACAGGGGACGGGAGAGCCCTACGAGCAGTACTTC
TRBJ2-5 | - | many | TRBV20-1 | 12 | CSAGYLQETQYF | TGCAGTGCTGGTTACCTCCAAGAGACCCAGTACTTC
TRBJ1-1 | - | many | TRBV10-3 | 16 | CAISESNGRRNTEAFF | TGTGCCATCAGTGAGTCCAACGGGCGGAGGAACACTGAAGCTTTCTTT
TRBJ2-5 | - | - | TRBV20-1 | 16 | CSARDRTEEPQETQYF | TGCAGTGCTAGAGATAGGACAGAGGAGCCCCAAGAGACCCAGTACTTC
TRBJ2-7 | TRBD1 | - | TRBV19 | 15 | CASSISQGTVYEQYF | TGTGCCAGTAGTATATCCCAGGGGACAGTTTACGAGCAGTACTTC
TRBJ1-5 | - | many | TRBV2 | 13 | CASSGRENQPQHF | TGTGCCAGCAGTGGACGGGAGAATCAGCCCCAGCATTTT
TRBJ1-1 | - | - | TRBV29-1 | 11 | CSVGDIGEAFF | TGCAGCGTGGGGGACATTGGGGAAGCTTTCTTT
TRBJ1-6 | TRBD1 | few | TRBV5-1 | 16 | CASSHGDRGVHSPLHF | TGCGCCAGCAGCCACGGGGACAGGGGGGTACATTCACCCCTCCACTTT
TRBJ1-6 | TRBD1 | once | TRBV10-3 | 15 | CAISEGGGGTDPHHF | TGTGCCATCAGTGAAGGGGGAGGGGGCACAGATCCCCACCACTTT
TRBJ2-7 | TRBD2 | many | TRBV29-1 | 14 | CSVGGSGSQYEQYF | TGCAGCGTTGGAGGTAGCGGGAGTCAGTACGAGCAGTACTTC
TRBJ1-2 | - | - | TRBV6-1 | 14 | CASSEAILGYGYTF | TGTGCCAGCAGTGAAGCTATCTTGGGGTATGGCTACACCTTC
TRBJ2-7 | TRBD2 | many | TRBV2 | 15 | CASSVIPSGLYEQYF | TGTGCCAGCAGTGTTATACCTAGCGGTCTCTACGAGCAGTACTTC
TRBJ2-7 | TRBD2 | - | TRBV19 | 16 | CASSPLAGGLYYEQYF | TGTGCCAGTAGTCCGCTAGCGGGAGGCCTCTACTACGAGCAGTACTTC
TRBJ1-6 | - | few | TRBV4-2 | 14 | CASSQAVYNSPLHF | TGTGCCAGCAGCCAGGCGGTGTATAATTCACCCCTCCACTTT